The clone carrying this T cell receptor (beta chain) was observed many times. For TCR beta, libraries came from iRepertoire HTBI primers and Arm-PCR of CDR3 regions. TCRdb redid the calling of the multiplex PCR reads with MiXCR, one entry per CDR3 protein. The table includes roughly 500,000 distinct CDR3 sequences, roughly 12% detected once. The time point is: newly diagnosed GD, antithyroid drugs for less than 3 months. PBMC-derived RNA was used for the TCR library. This entry belongs to a study of regulatory T cells in long-lasting Graves disease. Study-wide context: For a period under 3 months, newly diagnosed Graves' patients had taken antithyroid drugs.

The CDR3 is 15 amino acids. V shed 1 base, J shed 1 base, and the junction held 3 bases outside the gene matches. Germline V lookup: CDR1 SGHAT, CDR2 FQNNGV. This sample was shared with a second study, whose subject was T cells in Graves' hyperthyroidism and ophthalmopathy. That source notes: For Graves' hyperthyroidism to be stable, ophthalmopathy could not progress within 18 months.

The chain couples TRBV11-2 to TRBJ2-7, with 8 bases lining up with TRBD2. The starting material was peripheral blood mononuclear cells (PBMCs), obtained at new diagnosis, from a patient treated with antithyroid drugs. The receptor was isolated from a man in his thirties or forties with Graves disease. The CDR3 DNA follows: TGTGCCAGCAGCTTAGCCAAGCGGGGGTCCTACGAGCAGTACTTC. It encodes CASSLAKRGSYEQYF.